This T cell receptor (beta chain) was identified during a study of shared clonotypes between healthy human individuals. Study information: Per-donor plates numbered three CD4 naive, three CD4 memory, two CD8 naive and one CD8 memory.

Every subset's genomic DNA went evenly onto several immunoSEQ plates. Libraries were prepared by immunoSEQ multiplex PCR; TCRdb keeps only in-frame clonotypes and omits some of them. The table lists over a million clones, approximately 98% of them singletons, with about 0.4% in the top ten. Sequenced input: naive CD4+ T cells sorted from blood. This sample's subset: CD45RA+ positively selected. The sequence was obtained from a man between 25 and 39 years old in good health.

The CDR3 region has the DNA TGTGCCAGCTCACACTGGGAAGCCAATCAGCCCCAGCATTTT. It codes for CASSHWEANQPQHF. This chain links TRBV18 with TRBJ1-5, with unresolved D. CDR1 is KGHSH and CDR2 is LQKENI in the germline V gene. The CDR3 is made up of 14 amino acids. The V end was cut by 4 bases, the J end by 3 bases, with 10 bases between.